The clone carrying this TCR beta chain has a count of ten or more. A roughly 9.3 ml volume of fresh peripheral blood provided the PBMCs. RNA served as the template for amplifying TCR beta CDR3 regions. HTBI primers primed a first-round RT-PCR, and a second-round multiplex PCR followed. One entry per CDR3 protein, called by TCRdb with MiXCR from the multiplex PCR reads. The repertoire holds over 500,000 distinct CDR3 sequences, with over 20% as singletons. This sample is drawn from a study of Graves' ophthalmopathy and Graves' hyperthyroidism. The length of the CDR3 is 15 residues. V lost 3 bases, J lost 6 bases, and 20 bases lay in between. Germline CDR1 DFQATT, CDR2 SNEGSKA (reference sequence).

The source material was peripheral blood. This receptor was identified in a woman under 30 with stable Graves' hyperthyroidism. Some clones in this sample may be carry-over from other donors' samples. The V gene is TRBV20-1, the J gene TRBJ1-2; D gene unclear. The CDR3 sequence is CSASQRGRARDGYTF. CDR3 nucleotides: TGCAGTGCTAGCCAAAGAGGGAGGGCGCGGGATGGCTACACCTTC.